The clone carrying this T cell receptor (beta chain) was detected a few times. Its antigen is unknown. Amplified TCR beta CDR3 regions came from RNA transcripts. Researchers ran a first-round RT-PCR on the TCR CDR3 using the HTBI primer set. MiXCR was run by TCRdb on the multiplex PCR reads, yielding one entry per CDR3 protein. This table has under 550,000 distinct CDR3 sequences, about 20% appearing once. The sample belongs to a study of T cells in Graves' hyperthyroidism and ophthalmopathy. Germline CDR1 DFQATT, CDR2 SNEGSKA (reference sequence). V shed 3 bases and J 7 bases; nucleotides not matched to a gene: 9. The CDR3 is 14 amino acids. Points from the study as a whole: Before onset, ophthalmopathy was predicted by the model a median about six months earlier. A 13 V-J model separated ophthalmopathy from stable hyperthyroidism.

Every diagnosis used clinical symptoms, serum thyroxine and TRAb, thyroid ultrasound and orbital computed tomography. The sample consisted of blood. The V call is TRBV20-1, the J call TRBJ2-3; 8 positions agree with TRBD2. This clonotype was sampled from a man between 35 and 55 years old with Graves' ophthalmopathy. CDR3 region: CSARGSGSVNTQYF. The CDR3 DNA sequence: TGCAGTGCTAGGGGAAGCGGGAGCGTGAATACGCAGTATTTT.